This entry features one TCR beta chain sequence. What it binds is not known. Researchers amplified the TCR beta CDR3 regions from RNA transcripts. An initial round of RT-PCR targeting the TCR CDR3 relied on the HTBI primer set. From the multiplex PCR reads, TCRdb called clonotypes with MiXCR, one entry per CDR3 protein. The sample yields hundreds of thousands of distinct CDR3 sequences, 15% to 19% seen once. This CDR3 has 19 amino acids. V lost 6 bases, J lost 1 base, and 20 bases stayed unmatched. CDR1 and CDR2 from the germline V gene are DFQATT and SNEGSKA (reference sequence). With a duration under 2 months, the hyperthyroidism was newly diagnosed in patients aged 18 to 65. This record belongs to a study of T cells in Graves' hyperthyroidism and ophthalmopathy. Study-wide context: It was at initial diagnosis, before any treatment, that peripheral blood was collected. Study results and caveats: Blood samples included most of the expanded thyroid clonotypes exceeding 0.001. From stable hyperthyroidism, ophthalmopathy was set apart by a 13 V-J model.

The sequence came from a woman between 18 and 30 years old with Graves' hyperthyroidism that later progressed to Graves' ophthalmopathy. The rearrangement joins TRBV20-1 to TRBJ2-7, with TRBD2 matching over 11 bases. Sequenced material: blood. The CDR3 reads CSAPTGTSGYILTSYEQYF. As DNA, the CDR3 is TGCAGTGCCCCTACCGGGACTAGCGGATACATACTCACTTCCTACGAGCAGTACTTC.